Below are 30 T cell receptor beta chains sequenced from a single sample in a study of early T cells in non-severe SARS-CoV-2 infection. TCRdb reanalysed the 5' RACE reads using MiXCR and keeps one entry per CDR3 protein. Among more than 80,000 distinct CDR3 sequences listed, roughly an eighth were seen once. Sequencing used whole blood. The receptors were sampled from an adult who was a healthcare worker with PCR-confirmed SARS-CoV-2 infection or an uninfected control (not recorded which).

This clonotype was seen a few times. The DNA of the CDR3 is TGTGCCACCAGCGGGGGGACCTACGAGCAGTACTTC. Translating gives CATSGGTYEQYF. This rearrangement joins TRBV15 to TRBJ2-7; D might be TRBD2 (6 bases). Trimming cost V 5 bases and J 2 bases, with 7 bases left between them. The CDR3 covers 12 residues. Germline CDR1 is LNHNV and CDR2 is YYDKDF (reference sequence). Based on the CDR3 plus reference TRBV15 and TRBJ2-7, the full variable domain is DAMVIQNPRYQVTQFGKPVTLSCSQTLNHNVMYWYQQKSSQAPKLLFHYYDKDFNNEADTPDNFQSRRPNTSFCFLDIRSPGLGDTAMYLCATSGGTYEQYFGPGTRLTVT.

CDR3 residues: CASGTGDETQYF. CDR3 coding DNA: TGCGCCAGCGGGACAGGGGACGAGACCCAGTACTTC. The V and J genes are TRBV10-2 and TRBJ2-5, with 10 bases identical to TRBD1. The CDR3 loop spans 12 amino acids. Per the germline V gene, CDR1 is WSHSY and CDR2 is SAAADI. The V segment lost 8 bases and the J segment 5 bases; nucleotides outside the gene matches: 2.

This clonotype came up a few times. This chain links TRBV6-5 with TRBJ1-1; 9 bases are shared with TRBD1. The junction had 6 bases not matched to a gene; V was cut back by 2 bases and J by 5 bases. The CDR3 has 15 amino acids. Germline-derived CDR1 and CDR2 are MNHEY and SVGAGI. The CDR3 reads CASSYGSGQGTEAFF. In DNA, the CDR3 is TGTGCCAGCAGTTACGGGTCGGGACAGGGAACTGAAGCTTTCTTT.

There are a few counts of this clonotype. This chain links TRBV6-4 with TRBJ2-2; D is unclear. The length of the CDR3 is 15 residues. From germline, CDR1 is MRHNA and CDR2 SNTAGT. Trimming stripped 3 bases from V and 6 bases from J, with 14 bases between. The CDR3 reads CASSETSEAPGELFF. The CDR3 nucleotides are TGTGCCAGCAGTGAGACATCCGAGGCCCCCGGGGAGCTGTTTTTT.

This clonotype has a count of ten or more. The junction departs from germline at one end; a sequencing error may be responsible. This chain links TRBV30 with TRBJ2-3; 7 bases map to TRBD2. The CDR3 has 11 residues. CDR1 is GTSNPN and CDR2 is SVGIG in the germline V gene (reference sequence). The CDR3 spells CAWSERGAPGF. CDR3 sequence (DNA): TGTGCCTGGAGTGAGCGGGGAGCGCCGGGTTTT.

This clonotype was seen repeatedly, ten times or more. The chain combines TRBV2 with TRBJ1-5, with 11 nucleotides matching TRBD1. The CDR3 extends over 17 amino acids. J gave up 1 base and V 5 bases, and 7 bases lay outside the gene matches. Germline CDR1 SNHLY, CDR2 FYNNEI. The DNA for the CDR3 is TGTGCCAGCAGTCCCCAGGACAGGGGGCTCAGCAATCAGCCCCAGCATTTT. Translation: CASSPQDRGLSNQPQHF.

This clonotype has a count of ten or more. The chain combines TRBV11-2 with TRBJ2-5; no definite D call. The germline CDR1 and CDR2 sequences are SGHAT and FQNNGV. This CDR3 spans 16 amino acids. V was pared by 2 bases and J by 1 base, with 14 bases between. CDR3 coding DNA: TGTGCCAGCAGCTTAAATCCTCGGCTAGGCCAAGAGACCCAGTACTTC. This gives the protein CASSLNPRLGQETQYF.

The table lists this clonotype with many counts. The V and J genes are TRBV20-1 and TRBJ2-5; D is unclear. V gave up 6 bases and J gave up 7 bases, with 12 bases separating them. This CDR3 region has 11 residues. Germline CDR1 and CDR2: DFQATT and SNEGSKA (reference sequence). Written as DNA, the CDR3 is TGCAGTGCCGCCACCGATCGGACCCAGTACTTC. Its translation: CSAATDRTQYF.

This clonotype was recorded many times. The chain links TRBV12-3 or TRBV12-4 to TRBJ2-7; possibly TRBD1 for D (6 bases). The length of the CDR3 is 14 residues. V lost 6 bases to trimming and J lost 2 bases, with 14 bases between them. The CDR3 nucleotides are TGTGCCAGCAGAAGACAGGTTAAACCCTACGAGCAGTACTTC. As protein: CASRRQVKPYEQYF.

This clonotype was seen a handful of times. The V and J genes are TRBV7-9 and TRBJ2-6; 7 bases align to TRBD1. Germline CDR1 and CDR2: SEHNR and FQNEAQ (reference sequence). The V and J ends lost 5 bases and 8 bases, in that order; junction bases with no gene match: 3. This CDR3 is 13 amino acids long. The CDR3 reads CASSPGQTNVLTF. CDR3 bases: TGTGCCAGCAGCCCGGGACAGACCAACGTCCTGACTTTC.

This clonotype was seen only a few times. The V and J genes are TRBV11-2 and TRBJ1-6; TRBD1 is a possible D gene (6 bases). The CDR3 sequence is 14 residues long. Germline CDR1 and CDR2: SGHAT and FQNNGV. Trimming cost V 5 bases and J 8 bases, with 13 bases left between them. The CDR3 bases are TGTGCCAGCAGCCCCCGACGGACAGATTCACCCCTCCACTTT. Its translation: CASSPRRTDSPLHF. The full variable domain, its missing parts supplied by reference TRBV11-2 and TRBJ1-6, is EAGVAQSPRYKIIEKRQSVAFWCNPISGHATLYWYQQILGQGPKLLIQFQNNGVVDDSQLPKDRFSAERLKGVDSTLKIQPAKLEDSAVYLCASSPRRTDSPLHFGNGTRLTVT.

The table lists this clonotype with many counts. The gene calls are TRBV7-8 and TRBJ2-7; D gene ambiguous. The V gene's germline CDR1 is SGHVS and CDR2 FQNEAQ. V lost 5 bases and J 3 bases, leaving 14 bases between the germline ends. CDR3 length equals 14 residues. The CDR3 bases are TGTGCCAGCAGCCCCTGGCAGGCCGTCTACGAGCAGTACTTC. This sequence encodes CASSPWQAVYEQYF. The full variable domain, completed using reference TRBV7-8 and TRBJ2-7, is GAGVSQSPRYKVAKRGQDVALRCDPISGHVSLFWYQQALGQGPEFLTYFQNEAQLDKSGLPSDRFFAERPEGSVSTLKIQRTQQEDSAVYLCASSPWQAVYEQYFGPGTRLTVT.

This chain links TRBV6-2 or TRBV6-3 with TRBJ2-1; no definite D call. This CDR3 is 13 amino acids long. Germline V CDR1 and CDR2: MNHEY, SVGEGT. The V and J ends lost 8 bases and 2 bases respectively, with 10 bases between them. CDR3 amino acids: CASGRGTYNEQFF. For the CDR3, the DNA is TGTGCCAGCGGGCGCGGCACCTACAATGAGCAGTTCTTC.

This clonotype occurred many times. The chain's CDR3 is CASKPPGTASYEQYF. CDR3 in DNA: TGTGCCAGTAAACCGCCCGGGACAGCCTCCTACGAGCAGTACTTC. The rearrangement links TRBV6-2 or TRBV6-3 to TRBJ2-7, with 7 bases lining up with TRBD1. The CDR3 length is 15 residues. V gave up 9 bases and J gave up 0 bases; unmatched junction bases: 11. Germline V gene data show CDR1 as MNHEY and CDR2 as SVGEGT.

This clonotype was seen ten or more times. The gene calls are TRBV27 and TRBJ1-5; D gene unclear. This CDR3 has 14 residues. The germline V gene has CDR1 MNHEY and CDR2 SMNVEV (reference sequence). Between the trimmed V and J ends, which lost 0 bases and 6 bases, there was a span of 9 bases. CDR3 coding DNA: TGTGCCAGCAGTTTATCGTTTTTTGGTCAGCCCCAGCATTTT. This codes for CASSLSFFGQPQHF.

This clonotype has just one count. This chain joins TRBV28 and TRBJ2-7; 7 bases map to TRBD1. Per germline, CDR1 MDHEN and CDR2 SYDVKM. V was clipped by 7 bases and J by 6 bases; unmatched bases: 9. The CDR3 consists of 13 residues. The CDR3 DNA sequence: TGTGCCAGCACCCTACAGGGGACCCGCGAGCAGTACTTC. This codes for CASTLQGTREQYF.

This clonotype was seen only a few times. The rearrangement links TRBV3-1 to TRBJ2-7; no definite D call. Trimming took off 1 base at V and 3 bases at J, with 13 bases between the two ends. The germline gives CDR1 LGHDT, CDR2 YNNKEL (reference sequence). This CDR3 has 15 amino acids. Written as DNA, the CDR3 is TGTGCCAGCAGCCAAGCCTCAGAGTTTCGCTACGAGCAGTACTTC. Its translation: CASSQASEFRYEQYF.

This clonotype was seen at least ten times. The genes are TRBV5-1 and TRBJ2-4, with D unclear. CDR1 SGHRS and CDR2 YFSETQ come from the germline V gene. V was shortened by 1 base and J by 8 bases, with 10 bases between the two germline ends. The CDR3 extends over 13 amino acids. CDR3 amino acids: CASSLPGDDIQYF. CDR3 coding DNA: TGCGCCAGCAGCTTGCCGGGTGACGACATTCAGTACTTC.

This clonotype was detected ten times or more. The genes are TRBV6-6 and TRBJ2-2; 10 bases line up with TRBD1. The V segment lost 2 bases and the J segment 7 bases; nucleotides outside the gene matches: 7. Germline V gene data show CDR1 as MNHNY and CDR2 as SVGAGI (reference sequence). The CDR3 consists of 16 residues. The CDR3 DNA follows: TGTGCCAGCAGTTACCCCGGGACAGGGGAGCTCGGGGAGCTGTTTTTT. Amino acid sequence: CASSYPGTGELGELFF.

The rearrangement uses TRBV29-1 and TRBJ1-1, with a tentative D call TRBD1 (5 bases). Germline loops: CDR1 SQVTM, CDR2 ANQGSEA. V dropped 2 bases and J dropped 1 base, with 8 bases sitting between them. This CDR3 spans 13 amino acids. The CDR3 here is CSVENTGNTEAFF. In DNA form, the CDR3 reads TGCAGCGTTGAAAATACAGGGAACACTGAAGCTTTCTTT.

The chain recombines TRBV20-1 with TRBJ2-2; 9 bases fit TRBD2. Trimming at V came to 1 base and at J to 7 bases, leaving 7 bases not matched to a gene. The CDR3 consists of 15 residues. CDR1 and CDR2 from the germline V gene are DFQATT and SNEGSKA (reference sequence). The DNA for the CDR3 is TGCAGTGCTAGAGCCCAGCGGGGGGTGAGCGGGGAGCTGTTTTTT. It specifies CSARAQRGVSGELFF.

CDR3 DNA sequence: TGTGCCAGCAGCTTCTTGGCGGCGGGGGGGCCTTCCAATGAGCAGTTCTTC. This codes for CASSFLAAGGPSNEQFF. V is TRBV7-2 and J is TRBJ2-1; 9 nucleotides align to TRBD2. Germline assignment: CDR1 SGHTA and CDR2 FQGNSA. The CDR3 runs 17 residues. V lost 3 bases to trimming and J lost 6 bases; unmatched junction nucleotides: 12.

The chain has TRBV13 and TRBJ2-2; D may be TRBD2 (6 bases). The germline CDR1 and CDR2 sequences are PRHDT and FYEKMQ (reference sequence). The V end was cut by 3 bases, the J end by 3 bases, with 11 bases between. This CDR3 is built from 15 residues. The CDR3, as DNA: TGTGCCAGCAGCTTGGTCAAGCGGGACACCGGGGAGCTGTTTTTT. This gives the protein CASSLVKRDTGELFF.

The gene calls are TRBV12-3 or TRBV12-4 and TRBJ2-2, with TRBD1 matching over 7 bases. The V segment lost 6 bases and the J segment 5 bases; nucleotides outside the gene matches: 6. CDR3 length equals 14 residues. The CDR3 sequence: CASSQMTGTGELFF. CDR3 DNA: TGTGCCAGCAGCCAAATGACAGGGACCGGGGAGCTGTTTTTT.

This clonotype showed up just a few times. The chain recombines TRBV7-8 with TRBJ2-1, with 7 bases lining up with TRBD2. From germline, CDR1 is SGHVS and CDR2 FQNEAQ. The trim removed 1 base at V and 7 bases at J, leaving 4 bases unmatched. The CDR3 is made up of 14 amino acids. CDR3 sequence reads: CASSLVLGGNEQFF. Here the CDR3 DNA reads TGTGCCAGCAGCTTAGTGCTGGGGGGGAATGAGCAGTTCTTC.

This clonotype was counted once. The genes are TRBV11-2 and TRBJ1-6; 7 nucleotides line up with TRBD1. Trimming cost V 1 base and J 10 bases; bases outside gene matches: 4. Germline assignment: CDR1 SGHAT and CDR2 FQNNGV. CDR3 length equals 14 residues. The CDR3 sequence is CASSLVGGLSPLHF. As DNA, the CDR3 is TGTGCCAGCAGCTTAGTAGGGGGCCTATCACCCCTCCACTTT.

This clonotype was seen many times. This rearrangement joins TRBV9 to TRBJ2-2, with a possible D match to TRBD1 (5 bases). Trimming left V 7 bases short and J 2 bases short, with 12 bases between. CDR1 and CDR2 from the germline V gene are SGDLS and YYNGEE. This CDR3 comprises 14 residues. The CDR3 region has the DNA TGTGCCAGCGAGAGGACAACAAACACCGGGGAGCTGTTTTTT. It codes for CASERTTNTGELFF.

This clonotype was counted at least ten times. The CDR3 region has the DNA TGCAGTGCTAGAGCACTACACATGAACACTGAAGCTTTCTTT. This sequence encodes CSARALHMNTEAFF. The chain is built from TRBV20-1 and TRBJ1-1; D remains unclear. This CDR3 is built from 14 residues. Trimming took 1 base from V and 0 from J, leaving 9 bases between them. Germline values: CDR1 DFQATT, CDR2 SNEGSKA (reference sequence).

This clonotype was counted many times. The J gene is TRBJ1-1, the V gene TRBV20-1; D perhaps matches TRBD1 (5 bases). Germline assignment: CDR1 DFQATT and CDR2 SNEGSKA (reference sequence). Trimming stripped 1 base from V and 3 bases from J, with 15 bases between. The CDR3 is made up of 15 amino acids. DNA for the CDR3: TGCAGTGCTAGAGCCGGGACGGCGGCTTACACTGAAGCTTTCTTT. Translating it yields CSARAGTAAYTEAFF.

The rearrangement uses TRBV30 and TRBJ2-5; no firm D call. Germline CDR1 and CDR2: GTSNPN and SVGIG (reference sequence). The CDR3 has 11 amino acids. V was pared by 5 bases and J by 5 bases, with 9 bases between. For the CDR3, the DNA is TGTGCCTGGGGCACGGGTGAGACCCAGTACTTC. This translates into CAWGTGETQYF.